This TCR beta chain was observed in a study of neoadjuvant nivolumab and ipilimumab in lung cancer. Germline values: CDR1 SGHVS, CDR2 FNYEAQ. V lost 1 base and J lost 4, with 13 bases in between. This CDR3 contains 15 residues. This clone was counted a few times. Method: immunoSEQ multiplex PCR; TCRdb's copy keeps in-frame clones and lacks some. Of several thousand clones listed, 77% were seen once; the top ten hold 13%. This TCR was recovered from an adult with non-small cell lung cancer. Sequencing used adjacent normal lung tissue, obtained after neoadjuvant nivolumab, alone or with ipilimumab, at or shortly before surgery. V gene TRBV7-6 combines with J gene TRBJ1-1; D is possibly TRBD1 (6 bases). The CDR3 region has the DNA TGTGCCAGCAGCTTAGGGTCACAGGGTAGCACTGAAGCTTTCTTT. Translated: CASSLGSQGSTEAFF.